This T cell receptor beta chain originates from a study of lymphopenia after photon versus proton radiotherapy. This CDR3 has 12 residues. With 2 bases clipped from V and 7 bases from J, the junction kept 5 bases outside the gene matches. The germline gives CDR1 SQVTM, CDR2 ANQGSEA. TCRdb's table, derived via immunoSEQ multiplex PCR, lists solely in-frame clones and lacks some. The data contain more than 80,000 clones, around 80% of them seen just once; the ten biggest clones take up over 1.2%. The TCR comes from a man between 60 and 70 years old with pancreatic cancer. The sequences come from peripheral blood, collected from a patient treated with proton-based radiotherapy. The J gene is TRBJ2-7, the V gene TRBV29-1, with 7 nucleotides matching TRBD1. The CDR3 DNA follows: TGCAGCGTTGAAAAGGGGGCGAGGGAGCAGTACTTC. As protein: CSVEKGAREQYF.